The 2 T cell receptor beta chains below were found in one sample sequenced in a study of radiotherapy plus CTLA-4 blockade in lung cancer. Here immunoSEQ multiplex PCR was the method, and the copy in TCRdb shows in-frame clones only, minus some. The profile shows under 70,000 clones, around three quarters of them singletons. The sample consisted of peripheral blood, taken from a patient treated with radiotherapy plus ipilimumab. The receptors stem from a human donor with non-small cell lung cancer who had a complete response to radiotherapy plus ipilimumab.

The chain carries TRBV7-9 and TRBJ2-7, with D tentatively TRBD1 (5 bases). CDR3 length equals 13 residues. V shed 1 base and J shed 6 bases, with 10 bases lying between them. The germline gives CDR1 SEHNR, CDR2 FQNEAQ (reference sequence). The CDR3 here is CASSLVGASEQYV. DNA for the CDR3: TGTGCCAGCAGCTTAGTAGGGGCGAGCGAGCAGTACGTC.

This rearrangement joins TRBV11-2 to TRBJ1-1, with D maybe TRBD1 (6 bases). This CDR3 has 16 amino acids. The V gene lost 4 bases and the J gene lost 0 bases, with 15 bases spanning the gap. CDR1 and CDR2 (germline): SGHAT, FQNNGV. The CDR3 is CASSYRGQDMNTEAFF. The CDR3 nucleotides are TGTGCCAGCAGCTACCGGGGACAAGACATGAACACTGAAGCTTTCTTT.